The sequence of this T cell receptor beta chain was determined in a study of shared clonotypes between healthy human individuals. Study-level points and caveats: A generally larger estimated richness was seen in naive subsets than in memory subsets.

Concerning this clone itself: The antigen is not known.

Unmatched junction bases numbered 5, after V lost 8 bases and J lost 4 bases. The length of the CDR3 is 15 residues. CDR1 and CDR2 from the germline V gene are SEHNR and FQNEAQ (reference sequence). The data were produced by immunoSEQ multiplex PCR, yet TCRdb's version contains in-frame clones alone and is incomplete. This sample has around 580,000 clones, with roughly 98% found just once. CD45RO-negative, CCR7-selected cells formed the naive CD8 fraction, which excluded terminally differentiated effector memory CD45RA+ cells. All participating donors were Caucasian adults from Nashville, Tennessee. This chain connects TRBV7-9 to TRBJ2-3; 14 bases map to TRBD2. The TCR sequence derives from a man aged 30-40 years in good health. The source material was naive CD8+ T cells sorted from blood. The CDR3 sequence is CASGGLAGVADTQYF. The CDR3 DNA follows: TGTGCCAGCGGGGGACTAGCGGGAGTTGCAGATACGCAGTATTTT. The whole variable domain, remainder taken from reference TRBV7-9 and TRBJ2-3, is DTGVSQNPRHKITKRGQNVTFRCDPISEHNRLYWYRQTLGQGPEFLTYFQNEAQLEKSRLLSDRFSAERPKGSFSTLEIQRTEQGDSAMYLCASGGLAGVADTQYFGPGTRLTVL.